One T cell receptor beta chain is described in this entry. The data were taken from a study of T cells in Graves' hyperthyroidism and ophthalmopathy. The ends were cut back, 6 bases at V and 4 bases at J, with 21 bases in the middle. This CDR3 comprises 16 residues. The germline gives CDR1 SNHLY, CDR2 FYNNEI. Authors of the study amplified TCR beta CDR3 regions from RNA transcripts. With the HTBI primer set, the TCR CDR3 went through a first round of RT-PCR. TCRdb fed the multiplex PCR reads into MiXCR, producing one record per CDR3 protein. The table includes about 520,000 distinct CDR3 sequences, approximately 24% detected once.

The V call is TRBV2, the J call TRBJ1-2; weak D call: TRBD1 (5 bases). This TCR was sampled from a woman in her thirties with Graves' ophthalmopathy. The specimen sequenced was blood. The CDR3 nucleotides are TGTGCCAGCAGAGATCCCCGGAAGGGGACGGTCTATGGCTACACCTTC. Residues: CASRDPRKGTVYGYTF.